The TCR beta chain described here comes from a study of CD8+ T cells in alopecia areata. General study results and limits: In patients, TCRs were shared less clearly than in mice, and HLA may possibly be involved.

This CDR3 comprises 14 residues. Germline lookup yields CDR1 SGHRS and CDR2 YFSETQ. Trimming at V came to 7 bases and at J to 2 bases, leaving 6 bases not matched to a gene. After isolation, RNA underwent reverse transcription to generate cDNA as the sequencing template. Libraries were prepared by immunoSEQ multiplex PCR; TCRdb keeps only in-frame clonotypes and omits some of them. The table shows under 250,000 clones, with approximately 70% occurring only once. Noted treatment: oral pan-JAK inhibitor, 5-10 mg twice daily. Remarks on this clone: What it recognizes is unknown.

Sample: CD4+ T cells sorted from blood, taken around week 42, from a patient treated with tofacitinib. The V gene is TRBV5-1, the J gene TRBJ2-3, with 8 nucleotides matching TRBD1. The sequence was collected from a human donor with alopecia areata. The CDR3, as DNA: TGCGCCAGCTCCCAGGGGGCGGTCACAGATACGCAGTATTTT. Translating gives CASSQGAVTDTQYF.